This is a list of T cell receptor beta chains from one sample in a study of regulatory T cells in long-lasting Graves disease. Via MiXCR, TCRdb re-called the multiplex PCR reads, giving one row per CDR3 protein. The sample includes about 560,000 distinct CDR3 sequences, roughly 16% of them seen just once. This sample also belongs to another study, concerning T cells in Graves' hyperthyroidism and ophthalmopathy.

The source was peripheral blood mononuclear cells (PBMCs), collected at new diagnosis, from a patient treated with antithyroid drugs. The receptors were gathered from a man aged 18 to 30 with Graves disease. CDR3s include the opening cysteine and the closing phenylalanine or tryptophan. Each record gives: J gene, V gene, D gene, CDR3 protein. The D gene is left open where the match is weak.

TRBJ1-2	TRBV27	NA	CASSLSGPWAGTYGYTF
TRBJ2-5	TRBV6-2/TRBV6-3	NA	CASSPEKRDQYF
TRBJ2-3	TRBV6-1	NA	CASSLSKHTSTDTQYF
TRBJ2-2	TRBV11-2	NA	CASSLGPSRRYNTGELFF
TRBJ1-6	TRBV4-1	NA	CASSPAHGHNSPLHF
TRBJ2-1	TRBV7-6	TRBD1	CASSPGQGRSTYNEQFF
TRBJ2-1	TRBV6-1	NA	CASSPSRMADEQFF
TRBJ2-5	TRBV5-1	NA	CASSTIPGSGETQYF
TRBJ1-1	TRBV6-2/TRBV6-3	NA	CASSYSILANTEAFF
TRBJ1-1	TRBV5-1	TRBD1	CASSPDRAWGEAFF
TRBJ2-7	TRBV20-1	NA	CSAEGYREDEQYF
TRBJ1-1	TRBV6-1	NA	CAGSERGELTEAFF
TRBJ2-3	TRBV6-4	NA	CASRTPSTDTQYF
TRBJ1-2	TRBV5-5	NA	CASSLEVREIPGYTF
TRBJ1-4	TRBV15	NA	CATSRLDGDEKLFF
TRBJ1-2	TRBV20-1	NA	CSARAGIEVRGYTF
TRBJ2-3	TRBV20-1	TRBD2	CSARDLRASGRTDTQYF
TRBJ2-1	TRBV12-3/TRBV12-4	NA	CASSIYLGEQFF
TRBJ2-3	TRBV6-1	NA	CASSPQGQGGDTQYF
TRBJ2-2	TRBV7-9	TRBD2	CASSLSGVSTGELFF
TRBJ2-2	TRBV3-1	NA	CASSQDLATANTGELFF
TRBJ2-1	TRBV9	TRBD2	CASSTPGTSGRSSHNEQFF
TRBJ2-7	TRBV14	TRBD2	CASSLLQKSASGEQYF
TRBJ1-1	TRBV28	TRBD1	CASSEVQGLEAFF
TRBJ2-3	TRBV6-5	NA	CASSYPRILTDTQYF
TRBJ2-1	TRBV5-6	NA	CASSPGVPSGSYEQFF
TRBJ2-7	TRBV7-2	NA	CASSFRDHATYEQYF